Below are 16 T cell receptor beta chains sequenced from a single sample in a study of OX40 agonist ivuxolimab in advanced cancers. Clones were sequenced by immunoSEQ multiplex PCR, and TCRdb holds only the in-frame ones, with some missing. In the table there are some 35,000 clones, about 82% of which are singletons. The sequences come from CD4+ or CD8+ T cells sorted from blood, collected in a trial of the OX40 agonist ivuxolimab. Source of these receptors: an adult with an advanced solid tumor such as melanoma, head and neck, liver or kidney cancer.

V is TRBV7-9 and J is TRBJ2-7, with TRBD1 matching over 8 bases. Germline V gene lookup returns CDR1 SEHNR and CDR2 FQNEAQ (reference sequence). The CDR3 consists of 15 residues. V dropped 4 bases and J dropped 6; count of bases not matched to a gene: 11. CDR3 sequence reads: CASSSWTGSPSEQYF. CDR3 in DNA: TGTGCCAGCAGCTCGTGGACAGGGTCCCCCTCCGAGCAGTACTTC.

The chain has TRBV5-1 and TRBJ2-2; D might be TRBD1 (5 bases). V lost 3 bases, J lost 5 bases, and 11 bases lay in between. The CDR3 is 14 amino acids. Germline V gene lookup returns CDR1 SGHRS and CDR2 YFSETQ. CDR3 residues: CASSYYDRTGELFF. In DNA, the CDR3 is TGCGCCAGCAGCTATTACGACAGAACCGGGGAGCTGTTTTTT.

The chain employs TRBV19 and TRBJ1-6; D gene unclear. Trimming stripped 9 bases from V and 9 bases from J, with 18 bases between. In germline, CDR1 is LNHDA, CDR2 SQIVND (reference sequence). CDR3 length equals 14 residues. The CDR3 protein is CASTEEFLSSPLHF. The CDR3 DNA sequence: TGTGCCAGCACGGAGGAGTTCCTGAGTTCACCCCTCCACTTT.

The chain is built from TRBV6-5 and TRBJ1-2; D is ambiguous. V shed 0 bases and J shed 7 bases, with 12 bases lying between them. The CDR3 consists of 14 residues. CDR1 is MNHEY, CDR2 SVGAGI, per germline. The CDR3 region is CASSYSKAARGYTF. The CDR3 DNA reads TGTGCCAGCAGTTACTCGAAGGCGGCGCGTGGCTACACCTTC.

CDR3 nucleotides: TGTGCTAGTGCATCAAGCAGGGGGGGGCCCGAGACCCAGTACTTC. It encodes CASASSRGGPETQYF. J is TRBJ2-5 and V is TRBV12-5; D may match TRBD1 or TRBD2 (7 bases each). Looked up from germline, CDR1 is LGHNT and CDR2 is FRNRAP. V lost 7 bases, J lost 5 bases, and 20 bases lay in between. This CDR3 comprises 15 residues.

The rearrangement joins TRBV7-9 to TRBJ1-1; 7 bases line up with TRBD1. The junction had 2 bases not matched to a gene; V was cut back by 5 bases and J by 8 bases. This CDR3 is built from 11 residues. Germline CDR1 SEHNR, CDR2 FQNEAQ (reference sequence). In nucleotides, the CDR3 is TGTGCCAGCAGCCCGACAGGGGAAGCTTTCTTT. Amino acids: CASSPTGEAFF.

The chain couples TRBV5-6 to TRBJ2-1, with 7 bases aligning to TRBD1. This CDR3 contains 16 residues. The germline V gene encodes CDR1 SGHDT and CDR2 YYEEEE. The J segment lost 8 bases and the V segment lost 3 bases, leaving 14 bases of the junction unmatched. CDR3 protein: CASSSTDRVLWDEQFF. The DNA for the CDR3 is TGTGCCAGCAGCTCGACCGACAGGGTCCTTTGGGATGAGCAGTTCTTC.

The chain joins TRBV27 to TRBJ1-3; no reliable D call. CDR3 length: 14 amino acids. The V and J ends lost 6 bases and 4 bases respectively, with 13 bases between them. Germline CDR1 reads MNHEY; CDR2 reads SMNVEV (reference sequence). CDR3 protein: CASRSRGPGNTIYF. The CDR3 coding sequence is TGTGCCAGCAGGTCCCGAGGGCCAGGAAACACCATATATTTT.

This chain uses TRBV10-3 with TRBJ1-1, with 7 bases identical to TRBD1. CDR1 and CDR2 (germline): ENHRY, SYGVKD. The V segment lost 7 bases and the J segment 1 base; nucleotides outside the gene matches: 9. The CDR3 runs 15 residues. In nucleotides, the CDR3 is TGTGCCATCACCAACGTTGGGACAGCGAACACTGAAGCTTTCTTT. Its translation: CAITNVGTANTEAFF.

The V gene is TRBV19, the J gene TRBJ2-5; D is ambiguous. V was clipped by 3 bases and J by 5 bases, with 10 bases between them. Germline V gene data show CDR1 as LNHDA and CDR2 as SQIVND (reference sequence). This CDR3 is 13 amino acids long. CDR3 in amino acids: CASSMTLAETQYF. As DNA, the CDR3 is TGTGCCAGTAGTATGACCCTGGCGGAGACCCAGTACTTC.

By frequency in the sample, this clone is medium-sized. The rearrangement uses TRBV7-8 and TRBJ2-7, with 9 bases lining up with TRBD1. Germline values: CDR1 SGHVS, CDR2 FQNEAQ. The CDR3 runs to 15 residues. V trimming: 6 bases; J trimming: 1 base; junction bases outside the gene matches: 7. For the CDR3, the DNA is TGTGCCAGCAGGGAACACAGGGGGCCATCCTACGAGCAGTACTTC. It is translated as CASREHRGPSYEQYF. Based on the CDR3 plus reference TRBV7-8 and TRBJ2-7, the full variable domain is GAGVSQSPRYKVAKRGQDVALRCDPISGHVSLFWYQQALGQGPEFLTYFQNEAQLDKSGLPSDRFFAERPEGSVSTLKIQRTQQEDSAVYLCASREHRGPSYEQYFGPGTRLTVT.

The chain is built from TRBV7-9 and TRBJ2-1; D gene ambiguous. Looked up from germline, CDR1 is SEHNR and CDR2 is FQNEAQ (reference sequence). Trimming shortened V by 1 base and J by 7 bases, and 8 bases separated the two germline ends. The CDR3 is made up of 13 amino acids. The CDR3 nucleotides read TGTGCCAGCAGCTTAGGCGTCCTAAATGAGCAGTTCTTC. Translated: CASSLGVLNEQFF.

For this clone: Other DNA sequences of this sample code for an identical CDR3. CDR3 bases: TGTGCCAGCAGTTTATCAGGCTACGAGCAGTACTTC. As protein: CASSLSGYEQYF. The V and J genes are TRBV27 and TRBJ2-7, with D hard to call. Germline CDR1 MNHEY, CDR2 SMNVEV (reference sequence). V was clipped by 0 bases and J by 3 bases, with 3 bases between them. The length of the CDR3 is 12 residues.

This chain connects TRBV6-5 to TRBJ2-3; perhaps D is TRBD1 or TRBD2 (5 bases each). V lost 1 base to trimming and J lost 6 bases, with 5 bases between them. The CDR3 totals 12 residues. CDR1 and CDR2 (germline): MNHEY, SVGAGI. The CDR3: CASSYWGDTQYF. The CDR3 coding sequence is TGTGCCAGCAGTTACTGGGGGGATACGCAGTATTTT.

This rearrangement joins TRBV7-9 to TRBJ1-4, with D perhaps matching TRBD1 (5 bases). This CDR3 contains 16 residues. V lost 4 bases to trimming and J lost 10 bases, with 22 bases between them. Germline V gene data show CDR1 as SEHNR and CDR2 as FQNEAQ (reference sequence). CDR3 nucleotide sequence: TGTGCCAGCAGCTCGACCTGGGACCCTGAAGCAGGAAAACTGTTTTTT. This gives the protein CASSSTWDPEAGKLFF.

This sequence joins TRBV7-2 and TRBJ2-7; D uncertain. Germline V lookup: CDR1 SGHTA, CDR2 FQGNSA. Trimming took off 7 bases at V and 3 bases at J, with 13 bases between the two ends. This CDR3 contains 13 residues. This CDR3 reads CASTYNSRYEQYF. The DNA of the CDR3 is TGTGCCAGCACCTACAACAGTCGCTACGAGCAGTACTTC.